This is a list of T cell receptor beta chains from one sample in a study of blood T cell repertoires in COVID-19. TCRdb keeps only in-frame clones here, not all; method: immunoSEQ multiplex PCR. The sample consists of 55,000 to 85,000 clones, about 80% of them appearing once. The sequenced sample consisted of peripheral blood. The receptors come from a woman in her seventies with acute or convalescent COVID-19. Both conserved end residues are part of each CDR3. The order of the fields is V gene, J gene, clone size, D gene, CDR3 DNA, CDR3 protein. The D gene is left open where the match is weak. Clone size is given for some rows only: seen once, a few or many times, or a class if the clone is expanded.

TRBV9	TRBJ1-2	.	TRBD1	TGTGCCAGCAGCCCCCACCGAGGGGGGACAGACCTTTATGCAGGCTACACCTTC	CASSPHRGGTDLYAGYTF
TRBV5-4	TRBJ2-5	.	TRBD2	TGTGCCAGCAGTTCCGACAGAGGGACTATTCAAGAGACCCAGTACTTC	CASSSDRGTIQETQYF
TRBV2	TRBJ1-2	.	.	TGTGCCAGCAGTCTAGTGGAGGGGCTAAATGGCTACACCTTC	CASSLVEGLNGYTF
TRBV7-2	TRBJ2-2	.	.	TGTGCCAGCAGCTTAGAGGGGGGGTCGAACACCGGGGAGCTGTTTTTT	CASSLEGGSNTGELFF
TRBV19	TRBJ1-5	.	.	TGTGCCAGTAGCTCACAGGGCGGTCAGCCCCAGCATTTT	CASSSQGGQPQHF
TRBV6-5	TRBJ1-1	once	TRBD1	TGTGCCAGCAGTAGAGACCGGGACAGATCTGAAGCTTTCTTT	CASSRDRDRSEAFF
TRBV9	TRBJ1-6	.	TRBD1	TGTGCCAGCAGCGCACAGGGGGCTGGATCACCCCTCCACTTT	CASSAQGAGSPLHF
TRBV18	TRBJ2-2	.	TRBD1	TGTGCCAGCTCACCGGGACAGGTGATGATTGGGGAGCTGTTTTTT	CASSPGQVMIGELFF
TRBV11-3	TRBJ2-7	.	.	TGTGCCAGCAGCCAACAACCTAGCTCCTACGAGCAGTACTTC	CASSQQPSSYEQYF
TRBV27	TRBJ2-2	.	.	TGTGCCAGCAGTTTAGGTCGGGTACTACGTCCCGGGGAGCTGTTTTTT	CASSLGRVLRPGELFF
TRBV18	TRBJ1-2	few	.	TGTGCCAGCTCACCACCTTCGGGGGTGGGGTATGGCTACACCTTC	CASSPPSGVGYGYTF
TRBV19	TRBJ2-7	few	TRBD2	TGTGCCAGTAGCGCACGGGGGGTAACCTACGAGCAGTACTTC	CASSARGVTYEQYF
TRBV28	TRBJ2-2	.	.	TGTGCCAGCAGTTCCCCTGCTAACGGGGAGCTGTTTTTT	CASSSPANGELFF
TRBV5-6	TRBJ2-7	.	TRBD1	TGTGCCAGCAGCTTGGAACGACAGGGGGCGGAGTACGAGCAGTACTTC	CASSLERQGAEYEQYF
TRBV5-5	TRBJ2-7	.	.	TGTGCCAGCAGCTTGGACGGGAGCCGAAAACCGAGCTCCTACGAGCAGTACTTC	CASSLDGSRKPSSYEQYF
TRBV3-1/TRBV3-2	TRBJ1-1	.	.	TGTGCCAGCAGCCAAGGGTTTAATTGGGGAGCAGCTTTCTTT	CASSQGFNWGAAFF
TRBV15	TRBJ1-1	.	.	TGTGCCACCAGCTTTCAGACAGAGATCTCTGAAGCTTTCTTT	CATSFQTEISEAFF
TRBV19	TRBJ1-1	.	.	TGTGCCAGTAGTATGAACCCCTCCTCAGGCACTGAAGCTTTCTTT	CASSMNPSSGTEAFF
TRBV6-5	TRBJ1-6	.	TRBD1	TGTGCCAGCAGCCGACAGGGCTGGACCCTCCACTTT	CASSRQGWTLHF
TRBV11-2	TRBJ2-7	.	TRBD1	TGTGCCAGCAGTCACCTCCCGGGACAGGCAACCACCTACGAGCAGTACTTC	CASSHLPGQATTYEQYF
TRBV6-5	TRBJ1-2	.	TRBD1	TGTGCCAGCAGTTTTGACAGGGGGCTTGGCTACACCTTC	CASSFDRGLGYTF
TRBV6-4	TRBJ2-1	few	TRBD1	TGTGCCAGCAGTTCCGGACAGGGGGTGAATGAGCAGTTCTTC	CASSSGQGVNEQFF
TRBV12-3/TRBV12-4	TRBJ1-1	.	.	TGTGCCAGCAGTCCGGAGGGGATGATAGCTTTCTTT	CASSPEGMIAFF
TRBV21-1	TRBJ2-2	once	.	TGTGCCAGCAGCACCCTCCACGGGACAGGTAACACCGGGGAGCTGTTTTTT	CASSTLHGTGNTGELFF
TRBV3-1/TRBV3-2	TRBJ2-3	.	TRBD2	TGTGCCAGCAGCCAAGGGTATACCGGGACTAGCCTTAGCACAGATACGCAGTATTTT	CASSQGYTGTSLSTDTQYF
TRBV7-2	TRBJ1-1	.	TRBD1	TGTGCCAGCAGCTGGGGACAGGGGAGGACTGAAGCTTTCTTT	CASSWGQGRTEAFF
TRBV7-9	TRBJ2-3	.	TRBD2	TGTGCCAGCAGCTTTAGCGGGTTACGCACAGATACGCAGTATTTT	CASSFSGLRTDTQYF
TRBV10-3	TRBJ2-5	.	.	TGTGCCATCAGTGAATTAAGCAGGGGAGAGACCCAGTACTTC	CAISELSRGETQYF
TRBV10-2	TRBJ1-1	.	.	TGCGCCAGCAGTGAGTTAAGGGGGAGCACTGAAGCTTTCTTT	CASSELRGSTEAFF
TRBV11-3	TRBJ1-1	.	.	TGTGCCAGCAGCTTACTAGGTCCAAGCTCCGGGACACCGGGGGGTGAAGCTTTCTTT	CASSLLGPSSGTPGGEAFF
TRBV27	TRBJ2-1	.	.	TGTGCCAGCAGTTTATCCTGGGACATAAATAACAATGAGCAGTTCTTC	CASSLSWDINNNEQFF
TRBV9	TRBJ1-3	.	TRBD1	TGTGCCAGCAGCGCCACCGGGACAGGGGTAAACACCATATATTTT	CASSATGTGVNTIYF
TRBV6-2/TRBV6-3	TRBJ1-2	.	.	TGTGCCAGCAGTTACTCGAGGGCTGCTTATGGCTACACCTTC	CASSYSRAAYGYTF
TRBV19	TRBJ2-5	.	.	TGTGCCAGTAGTACCGGGACTTTCCAAGAGACCCAGTACTTC	CASSTGTFQETQYF
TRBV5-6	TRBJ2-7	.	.	TGTGCCAGCAGCTTCGGGTCCGGCTCCTACGAGCAGTACTTC	CASSFGSGSYEQYF
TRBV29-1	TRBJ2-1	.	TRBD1	TGCAGCGGCCTGGCAGGGACAGCTTCCCGCATTTTCGATGAGCAGTTCTTC	CSGLAGTASRIFDEQFF
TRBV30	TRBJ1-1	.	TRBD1	TGTGCCTGGAGTCTAGAGGAGGCGACAGGGGGCAAGGGAGCTTTCTTT	CAWSLEEATGGKGAFF
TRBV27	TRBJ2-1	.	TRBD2	TGTGCCTCCCGGACTAGCGTGATTTACAATGAGCAGTTCTTC	CASRTSVIYNEQFF
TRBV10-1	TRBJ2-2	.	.	TGCGCCAGCAGTGCGGTATCCGGGGAGCTGTTTTTT	CASSAVSGELFF
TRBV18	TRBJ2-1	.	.	TGTGCCAGCTCCCGACGGAAAGGGGACAATGAGCAGTTCTTC	CASSRRKGDNEQFF
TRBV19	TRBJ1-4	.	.	TGTGCCAGTAAGGAACAGGGTTGGGAAAAACTGTTTTTT	CASKEQGWEKLFF
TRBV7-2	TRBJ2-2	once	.	TGTGCCAGCAGCTTCGCAGGGGGGACCGGGGAGCTGTTTTTT	CASSFAGGTGELFF
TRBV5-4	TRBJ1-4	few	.	TGTGCCAGCAGCTTCTCAAGGGAGGAAAAACTGTTTTTT	CASSFSREEKLFF
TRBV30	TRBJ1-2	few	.	TGTGCCTGGAGTGTTGCGCAGACAAATGGCTACACCTTC	CAWSVAQTNGYTF
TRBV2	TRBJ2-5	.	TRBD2	TGTGCCAGCAGTGCACCTAGCGGGAGACCCGAGAAAGAGACCCAGTACTTC	CASSAPSGRPEKETQYF
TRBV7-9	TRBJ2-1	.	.	TGTGCCAGCAGCTTATCGGCAGTAGCTGAGCAGTTCTTC	CASSLSAVAEQFF
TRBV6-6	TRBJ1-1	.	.	TGTGCCAGCAGTTACTCGGGGACTTCCCTAGGGACTGAAGCTTTCTTT	CASSYSGTSLGTEAFF
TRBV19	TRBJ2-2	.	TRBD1	TGTGCCAGTAGGGGGGACAGGGTCGACACCGGGGAGCTGTTTTTT	CASRGDRVDTGELFF
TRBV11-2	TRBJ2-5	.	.	TGTGCCAGCAGCCCTGGACAGATCCAAGAGACCCAGTACTTC	CASSPGQIQETQYF
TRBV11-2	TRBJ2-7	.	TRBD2	TGTGCCAGCAGCTTAGATCCTAGCGGGGGTTACGAGCAGTACTTC	CASSLDPSGGYEQYF
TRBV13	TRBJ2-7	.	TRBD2	TGTGCCAGCAGCTTACGTGGGACTACCTACGAGCAGTACTTC	CASSLRGTTYEQYF
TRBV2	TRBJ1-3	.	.	TGTGCCAGCAGCGGACAGTCCCTCTCTGGAAACACCATATATTTT	CASSGQSLSGNTIYF